A selection of T cell receptor beta chains follows, all from one sample in a study of a mutant IDH1 vaccine in newly diagnosed glioma. The repertoire was sequenced with immunoSEQ multiplex PCR; TCRdb's copy has only in-frame clones and lacks some. This sample yields approximately 39,000 clones, of which roughly 76% are seen a single time; roughly an eighth belongs to the top ten. The antigens for these receptors are not known. The source material was PBMCs, sampled from a glioma patient whose treatment included an IDH1 peptide vaccine. These receptors all stem from a man aged 50-60 years with glioma. CDR3s include the opening cysteine and the closing phenylalanine or tryptophan. The D gene is left open where the match is weak. Size tells how often a clone was seen (once, few, many) or the class of an expanded clone, and some rows leave it out.

v_gene	abundance	d_gene	j_gene	CDR3nt	CDR3aa
TRBV30	-	-	TRBJ1-1	TGTGCCTGGAGTGCGACAGACACTGAAGCTTTCTTT	CAWSATDTEAFF
TRBV5-4	-	TRBD2	TRBJ2-3	TGTGCCAGCAGCTTGACTAGCGGGGGCACAGATACGCAGTATTTT	CASSLTSGGTDTQYF
TRBV19	-	-	TRBJ2-4	TGTGCCACCTCCAGAGATCCAGCCAAAAACATTCAGTACTTC	CATSRDPAKNIQYF
TRBV7-2	-	-	TRBJ2-4	TGTGCCAGCAGCTCTGAGAGGGGCCAGTACATTCAGTACTTC	CASSSERGQYIQYF
TRBV5-6	-	-	TRBJ1-2	TGTGCCAGCAGCTTCTCTGACAGAACCTATGGCTACACCTTC	CASSFSDRTYGYTF
TRBV18	-	TRBD1	TRBJ1-5	TGTGCCAGCTCGTCGACAGGGGGCAACCAGCCCCAGCATTTT	CASSSTGGNQPQHF
TRBV10-3	-	-	TRBJ1-1	TGTGCCATCAGTACTACAGGGTCGGTTAACACTGAAGCTTTCTTT	CAISTTGSVNTEAFF
TRBV4-3	-	-	TRBJ1-4	TGCGCCAGCAGCCAAGAAACAGGGAGGGCTGAAAAACTGTTTTTT	CASSQETGRAEKLFF
TRBV6-5	once	-	TRBJ2-7	TGTGCCAGCAGTTACTCGGCTAGCGTCTCCTACGAGCAGTACTTC	CASSYSASVSYEQYF
TRBV9	-	-	TRBJ2-6	TGTGCCAGCAGCGTTCCGGGCCGTCCCTCTGGGGCCAACGTCCTGACTTTC	CASSVPGRPSGANVLTF
TRBV7-9	-	-	TRBJ1-4	TGTGCCAGCAGCTATCTAGGGCCGGACGACTTGGGAAAACTGTTTTTT	CASSYLGPDDLGKLFF
TRBV25-1	few	-	TRBJ1-4	TGTGCCAGCAGTGATTCTCGCCGAAATGACAAACTGTTTTTT	CASSDSRRNDKLFF
TRBV9	-	-	TRBJ2-2	TGTGCCAGCACCCAGACAGGGGAGGGCCCGGGGACCGGGGAGCTGTTTTTT	CASTQTGEGPGTGELFF
TRBV6-1	-	TRBD1	TRBJ2-2	TGTGCCAGCAGTGAGGGACAGGAGGCCGGGGAGCTGTTTTTT	CASSEGQEAGELFF
TRBV6-5	-	-	TRBJ2-3	TGTGCCAGCAGTTACGACAGACCGACGAACGGTCATACGCAGTATTTT	CASSYDRPTNGHTQYF
TRBV7-9	-	TRBD1	TRBJ1-2	TGTGCCAGCAGCTTAGAGGCAGGGGGTACCTATGGCTACACCTTC	CASSLEAGGTYGYTF
TRBV27	once	-	TRBJ2-1	TGTGCCAGCAGTCCGTCCGGACCCTACAATGAGCAGTTCTTC	CASSPSGPYNEQFF
TRBV20-1	-	-	TRBJ2-7	TGCAGTGCTTTGAAACGAGGCGAGCAGTACTTC	CSALKRGEQYF
TRBV6-5	-	-	TRBJ2-1	TGTGCCAGCAGTTACTGGGCAGGTAGGAAGGAGGAGCAGTTCTTC	CASSYWAGRKEEQFF
TRBV5-6	-	-	TRBJ2-3	TGTGCCAGCAGCCCCGGTGGAGGTACGCAGTATTTT	CASSPGGGTQYF
TRBV6-5	-	-	TRBJ1-2	TGTGCCAGCAGCCTCGGCAGGCTCTATGGCTACACCTTC	CASSLGRLYGYTF
TRBV10-3	-	-	TRBJ1-5	TGTGCCACCAGACAGGCGCAAAATCAGCCCCAGCATTTT	CATRQAQNQPQHF
TRBV4-1	-	-	TRBJ2-7	TGCGCCAGCAGCCAGGAGAACTACGAGCAGTACTTC	CASSQENYEQYF
TRBV6-1	medium-sized	-	TRBJ2-6	TGTGCCAGCAGTGAAGGGGCAGATGGGGCCAACGTCCTGACTTTC	CASSEGADGANVLTF
TRBV28	-	TRBD2	TRBJ2-3	TGTGCCAGCAGTTTTAGCGGGGGGCGAAATACGCAGTATTTT	CASSFSGGRNTQYF